This T cell receptor beta chain was sequenced in a study of blood T cells in healthy people across ages. Study in general: Per two T cells, template switching captured roughly one barcoded beta molecule. Study-wide findings and caveats: The study regarded diversity estimates from one million T cells as underestimates.

CDR1 and CDR2 (germline): SGHAT, FQNNGV. The CDR3 length is 13 residues. With regard to this clonotype: Its target is not known.

Alongside a J-beta primer mix, a sample-barcoded 5' primer served in a second PCR lasting about 6 to 12 cycles. TCRdb recomputed calls from the 5' RACE reads with MiXCR, one row per CDR3 protein. The sample consists of approximately 800,000 distinct CDR3 sequences, around 36% of them appearing once. Healthy Caucasian individuals from Russia aged 6 to 90 were enrolled as donors. Samples each had at least 6 micrograms of total RNA extracted. This TCR derives from a man in his late teens or twenties in good health. Sequencing was performed on blood. The chain combines TRBV11-2 with TRBJ2-4; D is unresolved. The end of the DNA fits TRBJ2-7 better, so the J call may be wrong. CDR3 nucleotides: TGTGCCAGCAGTTTATCAGACCTATACGAGCAGTACTTC. Residues: CASSLSDLYEQYF.